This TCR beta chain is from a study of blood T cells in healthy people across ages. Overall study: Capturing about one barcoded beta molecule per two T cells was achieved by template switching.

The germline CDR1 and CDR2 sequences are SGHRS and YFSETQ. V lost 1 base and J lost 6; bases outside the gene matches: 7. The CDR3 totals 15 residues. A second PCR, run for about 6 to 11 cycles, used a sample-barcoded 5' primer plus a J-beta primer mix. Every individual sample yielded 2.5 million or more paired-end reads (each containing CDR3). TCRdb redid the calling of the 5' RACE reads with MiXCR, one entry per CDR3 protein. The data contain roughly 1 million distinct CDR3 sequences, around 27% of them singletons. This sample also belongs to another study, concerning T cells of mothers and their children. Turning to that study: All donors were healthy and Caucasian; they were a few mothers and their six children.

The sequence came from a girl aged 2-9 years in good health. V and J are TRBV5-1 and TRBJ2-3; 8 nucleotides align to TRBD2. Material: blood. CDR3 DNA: TGCGCCAGCAGCTTGTATGCGGGGGGACTGGATACGCAGTATTTT. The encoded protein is CASSLYAGGLDTQYF.